This T cell receptor (beta chain) was sequenced during a study of cytomegalovirus exposure and HLA in healthy donors. Study-wide results and limits: CMV serostatus stood as the only immune exposure information on hand. Segments of the TCR beta V type were, in most cases, productive about 87% or about 30% of the time in an earlier analysis. In a later analysis, parvovirus B19, influenza, CMV and Epstein-Barr virus appeared linked to several top co-occurrence clusters.

Healthy donors of bone marrow made up the group. Primers for the PCR totalled 60 Vbeta and 13 Jbeta. The protocol was immunoSEQ multiplex PCR, while the TCRdb copy is restricted to in-frame clones and leaves out a portion. The repertoire holds over 120,000 clones, with around 80% as singletons. Comments on this clone: Its antigen is still unknown.

V lost 3 bases, J lost 6 bases, and 18 bases lay in between. CDR1 SGDLS and CDR2 YYNGEE come from the germline V gene. The CDR3 loop spans 15 amino acids. This chain joins TRBV9 and TRBJ1-2, with D hard to call. The TCR sequence derives from a female donor in good health and CMV-seronegative. Sequenced input: PBMCs. CDR3 bases: TGTGCCAGCAGCGGACGGGGAGGGTCGCGCCATGGCTACACCTTC. As protein: CASSGRGGSRHGYTF.